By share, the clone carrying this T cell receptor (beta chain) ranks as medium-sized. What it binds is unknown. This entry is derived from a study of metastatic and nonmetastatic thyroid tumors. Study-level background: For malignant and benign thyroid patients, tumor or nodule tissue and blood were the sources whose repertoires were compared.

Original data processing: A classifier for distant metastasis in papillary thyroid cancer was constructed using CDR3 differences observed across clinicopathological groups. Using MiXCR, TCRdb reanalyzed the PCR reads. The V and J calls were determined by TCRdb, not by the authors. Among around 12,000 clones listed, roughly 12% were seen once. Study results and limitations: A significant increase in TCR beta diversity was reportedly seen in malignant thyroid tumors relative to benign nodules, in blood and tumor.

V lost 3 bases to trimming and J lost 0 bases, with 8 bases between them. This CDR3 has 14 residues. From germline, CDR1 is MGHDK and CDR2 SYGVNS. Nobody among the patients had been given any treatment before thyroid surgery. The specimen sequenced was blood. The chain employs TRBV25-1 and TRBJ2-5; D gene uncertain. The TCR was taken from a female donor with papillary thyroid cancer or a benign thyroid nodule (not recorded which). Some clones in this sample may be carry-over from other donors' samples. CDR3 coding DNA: TGTGCCAGCAGTGACGGAAATTACCAAGAGACCCAGTACTTC. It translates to CASSDGNYQETQYF.